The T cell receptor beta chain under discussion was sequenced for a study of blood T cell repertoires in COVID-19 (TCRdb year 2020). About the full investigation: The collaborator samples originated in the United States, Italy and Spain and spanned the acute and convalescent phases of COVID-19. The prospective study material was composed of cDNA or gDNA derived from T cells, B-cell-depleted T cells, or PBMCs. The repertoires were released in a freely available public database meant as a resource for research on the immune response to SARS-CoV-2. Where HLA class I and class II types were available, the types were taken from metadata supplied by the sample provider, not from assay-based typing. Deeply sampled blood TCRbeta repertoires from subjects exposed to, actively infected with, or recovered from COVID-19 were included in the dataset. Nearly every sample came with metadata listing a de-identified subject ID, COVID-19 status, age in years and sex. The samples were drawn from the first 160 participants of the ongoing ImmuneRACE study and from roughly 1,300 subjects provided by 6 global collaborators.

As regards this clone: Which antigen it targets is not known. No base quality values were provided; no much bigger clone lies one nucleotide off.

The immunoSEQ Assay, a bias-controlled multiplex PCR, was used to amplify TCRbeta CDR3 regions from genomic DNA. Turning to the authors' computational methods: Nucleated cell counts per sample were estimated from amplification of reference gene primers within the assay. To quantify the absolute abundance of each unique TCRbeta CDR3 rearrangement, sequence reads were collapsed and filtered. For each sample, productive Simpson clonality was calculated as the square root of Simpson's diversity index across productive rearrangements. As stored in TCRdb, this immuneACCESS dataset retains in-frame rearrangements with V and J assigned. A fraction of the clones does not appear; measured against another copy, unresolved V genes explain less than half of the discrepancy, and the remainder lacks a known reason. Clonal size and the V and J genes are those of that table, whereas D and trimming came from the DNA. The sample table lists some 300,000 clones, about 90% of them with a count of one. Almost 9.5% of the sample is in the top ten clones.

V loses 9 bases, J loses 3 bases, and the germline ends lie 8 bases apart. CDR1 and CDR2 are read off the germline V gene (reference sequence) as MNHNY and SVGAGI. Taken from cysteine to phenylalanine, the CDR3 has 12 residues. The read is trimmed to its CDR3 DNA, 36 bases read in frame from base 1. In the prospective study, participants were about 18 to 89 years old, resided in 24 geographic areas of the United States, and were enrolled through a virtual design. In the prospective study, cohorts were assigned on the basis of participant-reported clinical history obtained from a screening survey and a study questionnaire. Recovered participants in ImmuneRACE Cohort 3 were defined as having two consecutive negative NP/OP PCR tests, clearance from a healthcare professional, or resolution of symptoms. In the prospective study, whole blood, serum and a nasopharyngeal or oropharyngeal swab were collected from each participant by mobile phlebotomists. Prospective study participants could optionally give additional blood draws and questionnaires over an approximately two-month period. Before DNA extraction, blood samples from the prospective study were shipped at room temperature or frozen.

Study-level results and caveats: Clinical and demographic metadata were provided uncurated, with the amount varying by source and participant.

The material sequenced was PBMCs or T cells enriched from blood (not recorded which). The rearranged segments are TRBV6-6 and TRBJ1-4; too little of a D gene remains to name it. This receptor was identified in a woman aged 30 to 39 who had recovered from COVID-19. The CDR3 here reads CASKAANEKLFF. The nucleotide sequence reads TGTGCCAGTAAGGCGGCTAATGAAAAACTGTTTTTT.